The 8 T cell receptor beta chains given below trace back to one sample, sequenced in a study of identical twins. TCRdb reprocessed the 5' RACE reads with MiXCR, giving one entry per CDR3 protein. The sample gives 500,000 to 700,000 distinct CDR3 sequences, 7.1% of which show up once; over 1.5% is in the top ten. These data are also associated with another study on yellow fever vaccine responses in identical twins.

Sequencing was done on a sample of PBMCs. Every receptor here comes from a woman aged 18-35 years in good health.

The chain links TRBV6-5 to TRBJ2-1; tentative D call: TRBD2 (5 bases). This CDR3 has 15 amino acids. Per germline, CDR1 MNHEY and CDR2 SVGAGI. V was pared by 3 bases and J by 7 bases, with 16 bases between. The CDR3 protein is CASSYLAGVTNEQFF. CDR3 in DNA: TGTGCCAGCAGTTATTTGGCGGGCGTAACAAATGAGCAGTTCTTC.

This clonotype has more than one count but fewer than ten. This chain joins TRBV7-6 and TRBJ2-5; 7 bases fit TRBD1. V shed 6 bases and J 2 bases; nucleotides not matched to a gene: 9. CDR3 length: 15 residues. From germline, CDR1 is SGHVS and CDR2 FNYEAQ. The CDR3: CASRSGWGQQETQYF. The CDR3 bases are TGTGCCAGCAGATCGGGGTGGGGACAGCAAGAGACCCAGTACTTC.

This clonotype turned up a few times. This rearrangement joins TRBV12-3 or TRBV12-4 to TRBJ2-2; 7 bases align to TRBD2. V gave up 9 bases and J gave up 1 base; unmatched junction bases: 5. The CDR3 is 14 amino acids. This chain's CDR3 is CASFGGGNTGELFF. DNA for the CDR3: TGTGCCAGTTTTGGCGGGGGGAACACCGGGGAGCTGTTTTTT.

V gene TRBV10-3 combines with J gene TRBJ1-2; 9 nucleotides align to TRBD1. The CDR3 totals 16 residues. The ends lost 3 bases at V and 4 bases at J; junction bases unmatched: 9. CDR1 is ENHRY and CDR2 is SYGVKD in the germline V gene. The CDR3 DNA follows: TGTGCCATCAGTGACCCCACAGGGGGCCGATCCTATGGCTACACCTTC. It is translated as CAISDPTGGRSYGYTF.

This clonotype has just a few counts. The chain couples TRBV5-6 to TRBJ2-2; TRBD1 aligns across 7 bases. Per germline, CDR1 SGHDT and CDR2 YYEEEE. V shed 1 base, J shed 2 bases, and the junction held 11 bases outside the gene matches. This CDR3 has 18 residues. In nucleotides, the CDR3 is TGTGCCAGCAGCTTGCCCGGAACCAGACAGGGAAACACCGGGGAGCTGTTTTTT. It yields the protein CASSLPGTRQGNTGELFF.

This chain connects TRBV7-3 to TRBJ2-2; D might be TRBD1 (5 bases). Germline CDR1 and CDR2: SGHTA and FQGTGA. This CDR3 is built from 13 residues. V lost 5 bases, J lost 6 bases, and 10 bases lay in between. The DNA for the CDR3 is TGTGCCAGCAGCCCTCAGGGTTCCGGGGAGCTGTTTTTT. It translates to CASSPQGSGELFF.

The chain uses TRBV12-3 or TRBV12-4 and TRBJ2-1; D unclear. Between the trimmed V and J ends, which lost 3 bases and 6 bases, there was a span of 12 bases. The CDR3 is 14 residues long. The CDR3 sequence: CASSFSPLANEQFF. CDR3 DNA: TGTGCCAGCAGTTTCTCCCCCTTAGCCAATGAGCAGTTCTTC.

V is TRBV6-1 and J is TRBJ2-5, with D perhaps TRBD1 (5 bases). CDR3 length: 16 residues. V was pared by 6 bases and J by 2 bases, with 19 bases between. Looked up from germline, CDR1 is MNHNS and CDR2 is SASEGT. CDR3 sequence: CASRDKGLGSQETQYF. DNA for the CDR3: TGTGCCAGCAGAGACAAGGGGTTAGGGTCTCAAGAGACCCAGTACTTC.